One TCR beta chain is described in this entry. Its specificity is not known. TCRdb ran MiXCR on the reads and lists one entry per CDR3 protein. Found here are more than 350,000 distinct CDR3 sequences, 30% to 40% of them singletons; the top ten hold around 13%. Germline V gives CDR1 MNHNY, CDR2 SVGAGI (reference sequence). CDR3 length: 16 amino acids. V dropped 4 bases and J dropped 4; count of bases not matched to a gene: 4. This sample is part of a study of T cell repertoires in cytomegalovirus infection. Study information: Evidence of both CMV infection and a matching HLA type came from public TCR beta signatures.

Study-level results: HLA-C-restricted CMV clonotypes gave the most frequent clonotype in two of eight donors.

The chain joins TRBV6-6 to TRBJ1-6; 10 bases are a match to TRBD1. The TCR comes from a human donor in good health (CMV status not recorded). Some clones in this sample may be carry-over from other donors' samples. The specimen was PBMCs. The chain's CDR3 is CASSSGDRGYNSPLHF. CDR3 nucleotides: TGTGCCAGCAGTTCGGGGGACAGGGGATATAATTCACCCCTCCACTTT.